This TCR beta chain was captured in a study of cytomegalovirus exposure and HLA in healthy donors. PCR amplification relied on 60 Vbeta primers (plus 13 Jbeta primers). Assay used: immunoSEQ multiplex PCR; TCRdb lists only in-frame clones, some missing. The profile shows 150,000 to 200,000 clones, around 80% of them singletons. The germline V gene has CDR1 LGHNA and CDR2 YNFKEQ. Unmatched junction bases numbered 9, after V lost 2 bases and J lost 2 bases. CDR3 size: 17 residues. This clone was seen a single time. This chain connects TRBV4-2 to TRBJ2-3; TRBD1 agrees at 8 bases. The receptor comes from a female donor in good health and CMV-seronegative. The sequencing sample was made of PBMCs. Here the CDR3 reads CASSQNPRQGFTDTQYF. CDR3 bases: TGTGCCAGCAGCCAAAACCCTCGACAGGGGTTCACAGATACGCAGTATTTT.